A single sample is the source of the 11 T cell receptor beta chains below, sequenced in a study of blood T cell repertoires in COVID-19. The protocol was immunoSEQ multiplex PCR, while the TCRdb copy is restricted to in-frame clones and leaves out a portion. The sample shows some 110,000 clones, 70% to 80% of them seen only once. The sample comprised peripheral blood. These receptors were obtained from a man between 65 and 79 years old with acute or convalescent COVID-19.

Here the CDR3 reads CASSPPSKPDTQYF. Here the CDR3 DNA reads TGTGCCAGCTCACCACCGTCCAAGCCAGATACGCAGTATTTT. The genes are TRBV18 and TRBJ2-3; D is uncertain. Per the germline V gene, CDR1 is KGHSH and CDR2 is LQKENI. This CDR3 is 14 amino acids long. V was shortened by 0 bases and J by 4 bases, with 8 bases between the two germline ends.

This chain joins TRBV7-3 and TRBJ2-5; no clear D gene. V was pared by 0 bases and J by 0 bases, with 8 bases between. CDR1 and CDR2 (germline): SGHTA, FQGTGA. This CDR3 is built from 15 residues. CDR3 DNA: TGTGCCAGCAGCTTAACGTCGGGTTACCAAGAGACCCAGTACTTC. Translation gives CASSLTSGYQETQYF.

The chain carries TRBV3-1 (or the pseudogene TRBV3-2) and TRBJ2-7, with TRBD2 matching 10 bases. Germline-derived CDR1 and CDR2 are LGHDT and YNNKEL (reference sequence). The CDR3 has 15 residues. V lost 4 bases and J lost 1; bases outside the gene matches: 4. CDR3 region: CASSPRLAGSYEQYF. In DNA, the CDR3 is TGTGCCAGCAGCCCCCGACTAGCGGGTTCCTACGAGCAGTACTTC.

The rearrangement links TRBV3-1 (or the pseudogene TRBV3-2) to TRBJ1-2; TRBD1 agrees at 7 bases. Germline values: CDR1 LGHDT, CDR2 YNNKEL (reference sequence). The V gene end was trimmed by 9 bases and the J gene end by 2 bases; junction bases not matched to a gene: 9. This CDR3 is 14 amino acids long. The chain's CDR3 is CASAGDSDNYGYTF. CDR3 in DNA: TGTGCCAGTGCCGGGGACAGCGACAACTATGGCTACACCTTC.

The J gene is TRBJ2-7, the V gene TRBV28, with 14 bases identical to TRBD2. The CDR3 sequence is 19 residues long. V was clipped by 5 bases and J by 3 bases; unmatched bases: 15. Per germline, CDR1 MDHEN and CDR2 SYDVKM. The CDR3 spells CASSPGLAGGYEAYYEQYF. In DNA form, the CDR3 reads TGTGCCAGCAGTCCCGGACTAGCGGGAGGTTACGAGGCATACTACGAGCAGTACTTC. Based on the CDR3 plus reference TRBV28 and TRBJ2-7, the full variable domain is DVKVTQSSRYLVKRTGEKVFLECVQDMDHENMFWYRQDPGLGLRLIYFSYDVKMKEKGDIPEGYSVSREKKERFSLILESASTNQTSMYLCASSPGLAGGYEAYYEQYFGPGTRLTVT.

This clone was found once. This chain links TRBV2 with TRBJ2-3, with 8 bases lining up with TRBD1. The CDR3 has 15 amino acids. With 0 bases clipped from V and 3 bases from J, the junction kept 2 bases outside the gene matches. Germline V gene data show CDR1 as SNHLY and CDR2 as FYNNEI. The CDR3 bases are TGTGCCAGCAGTGAAGCCGGGACAGGAACAGATACGCAGTATTTT. Its protein is CASSEAGTGTDTQYF. The full variable domain, with the rest looked up from reference TRBV2 and TRBJ2-3, is EPEVTQTPSHQVTQMGQEVILRCVPISNHLYFYWYRQILGQKVEFLVSFYNNEISEKSEIFDDQFSVERPDGSNFTLKIRSTKLEDSAMYFCASSEAGTGTDTQYFGPGTRLTVL.

J is TRBJ1-2 and V is TRBV13; D is ambiguous. The CDR3 runs to 13 residues. Germline CDR1 is PRHDT and CDR2 is FYEKMQ (reference sequence). Trimming stripped 3 bases from V and 3 bases from J, with 8 bases between. CDR3 protein: CASSFASDYGYTF. DNA for the CDR3: TGTGCCAGCAGCTTCGCGTCGGACTATGGCTACACCTTC.

V usage is TRBV4-3 and J usage is TRBJ2-7; 8 nucleotides match TRBD2. Per the germline V gene, CDR1 is LGHNA and CDR2 is YSLEER. The junction had 7 bases not matched to a gene; V was cut back by 0 bases and J by 0 bases. The CDR3 sequence is 17 residues long. CDR3 loop: CASSQEVAGHSSYEQYF. CDR3 coding DNA: TGCGCCAGCAGCCAAGAGGTAGCGGGACACAGCTCCTACGAGCAGTACTTC.

This clone appeared once. This sequence joins TRBV5-1 and TRBJ1-1; TRBD1 matches 7 bases. This CDR3 is built from 16 residues. The trim removed 3 bases at V and 3 bases at J, leaving 11 bases unmatched. Germline CDR1 SGHRS, CDR2 YFSETQ. CDR3 nucleotides: TGCGCCAGCAGCTCTGAATATGACAGGGCGCACACTGAAGCTTTCTTT. Translating it yields CASSSEYDRAHTEAFF. The whole variable domain, filled in from reference TRBV5-1 and TRBJ1-1, reads KAGVTQTPRYLIKTRGQQVTLSCSPISGHRSVSWYQQTPGQGLQFLFEYFSETQRNKGNFPGRFSGRQFSNSRSEMNVSTLELGDSALYLCASSSEYDRAHTEAFFGQGTRLTVV.

The genes are TRBV11-2 and TRBJ1-5, with D perhaps TRBD1 (5 bases). This CDR3 comprises 15 residues. CDR1 SGHAT and CDR2 FQNNGV come from the germline V gene. Trimming stripped 1 base from V and 2 bases from J, with 9 bases between. The CDR3, as DNA: TGTGCCAGCAGCTTAGGGGGAGGGGGCAATCAGCCCCAGCATTTT. Translated, it gives CASSLGGGGNQPQHF.

This clone appeared a few times. The V gene is TRBV14, the J gene TRBJ2-4; D is unresolved. Germline CDR1 and CDR2: SGHDN and FVKESK. The CDR3 is 16 amino acids. The germline V and J ends were trimmed by 0 bases and 1 base, with 10 bases remaining between them. The CDR3 sequence: CASSQDLSGAKNIQYF. As DNA, the CDR3 is TGTGCCAGCAGCCAAGATCTATCCGGGGCCAAAAACATTCAGTACTTC.